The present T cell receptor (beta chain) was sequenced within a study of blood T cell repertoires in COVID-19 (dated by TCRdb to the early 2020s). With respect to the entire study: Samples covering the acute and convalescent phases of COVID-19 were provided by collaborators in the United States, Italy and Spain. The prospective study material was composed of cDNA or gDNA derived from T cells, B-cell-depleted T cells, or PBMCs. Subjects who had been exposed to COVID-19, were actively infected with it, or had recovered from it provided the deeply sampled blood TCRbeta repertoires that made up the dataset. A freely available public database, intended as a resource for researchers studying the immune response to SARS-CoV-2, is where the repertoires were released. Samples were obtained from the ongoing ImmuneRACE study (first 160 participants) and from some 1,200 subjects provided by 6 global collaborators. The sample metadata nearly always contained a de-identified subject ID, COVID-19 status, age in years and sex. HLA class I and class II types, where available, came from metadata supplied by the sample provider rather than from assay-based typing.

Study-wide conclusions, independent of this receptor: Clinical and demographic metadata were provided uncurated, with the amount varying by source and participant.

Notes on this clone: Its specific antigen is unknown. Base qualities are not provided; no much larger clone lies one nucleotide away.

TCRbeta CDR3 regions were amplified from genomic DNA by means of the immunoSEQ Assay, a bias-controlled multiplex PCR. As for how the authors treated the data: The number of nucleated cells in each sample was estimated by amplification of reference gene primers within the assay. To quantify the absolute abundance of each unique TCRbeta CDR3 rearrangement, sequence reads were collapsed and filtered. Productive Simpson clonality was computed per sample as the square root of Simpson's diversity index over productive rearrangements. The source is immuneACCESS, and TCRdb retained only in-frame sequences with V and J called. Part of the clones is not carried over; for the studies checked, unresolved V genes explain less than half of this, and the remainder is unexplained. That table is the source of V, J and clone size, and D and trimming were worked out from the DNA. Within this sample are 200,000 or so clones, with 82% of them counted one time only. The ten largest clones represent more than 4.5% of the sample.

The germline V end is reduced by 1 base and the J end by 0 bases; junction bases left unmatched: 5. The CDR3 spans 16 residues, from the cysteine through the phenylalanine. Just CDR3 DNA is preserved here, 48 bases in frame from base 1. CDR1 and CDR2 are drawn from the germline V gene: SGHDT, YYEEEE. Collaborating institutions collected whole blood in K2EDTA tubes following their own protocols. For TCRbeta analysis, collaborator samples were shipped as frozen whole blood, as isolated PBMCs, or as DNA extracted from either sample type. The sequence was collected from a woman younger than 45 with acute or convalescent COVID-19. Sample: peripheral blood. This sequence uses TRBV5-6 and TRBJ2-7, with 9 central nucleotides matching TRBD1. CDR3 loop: CASSLLRDRVSYEQYF. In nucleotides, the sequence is TGTGCCAGCAGCTTGCTCCGGGACAGGGTCTCCTACGAGCAGTACTTC.